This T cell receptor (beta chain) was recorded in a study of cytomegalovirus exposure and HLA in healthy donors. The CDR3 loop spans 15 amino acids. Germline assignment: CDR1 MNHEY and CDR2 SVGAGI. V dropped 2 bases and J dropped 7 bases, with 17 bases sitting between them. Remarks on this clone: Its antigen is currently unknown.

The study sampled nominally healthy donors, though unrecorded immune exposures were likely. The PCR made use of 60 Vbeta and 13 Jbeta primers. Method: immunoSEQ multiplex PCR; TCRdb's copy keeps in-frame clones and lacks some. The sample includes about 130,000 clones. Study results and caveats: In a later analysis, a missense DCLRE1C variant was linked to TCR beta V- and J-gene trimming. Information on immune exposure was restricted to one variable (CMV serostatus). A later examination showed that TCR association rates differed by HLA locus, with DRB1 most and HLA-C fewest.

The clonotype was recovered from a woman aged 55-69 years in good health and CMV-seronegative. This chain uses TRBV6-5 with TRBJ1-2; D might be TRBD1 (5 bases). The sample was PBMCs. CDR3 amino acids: CASSYGPGKMSGYTF. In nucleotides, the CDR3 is TGTGCCAGCAGTTACGGGCCAGGGAAAATGAGTGGCTACACCTTC.